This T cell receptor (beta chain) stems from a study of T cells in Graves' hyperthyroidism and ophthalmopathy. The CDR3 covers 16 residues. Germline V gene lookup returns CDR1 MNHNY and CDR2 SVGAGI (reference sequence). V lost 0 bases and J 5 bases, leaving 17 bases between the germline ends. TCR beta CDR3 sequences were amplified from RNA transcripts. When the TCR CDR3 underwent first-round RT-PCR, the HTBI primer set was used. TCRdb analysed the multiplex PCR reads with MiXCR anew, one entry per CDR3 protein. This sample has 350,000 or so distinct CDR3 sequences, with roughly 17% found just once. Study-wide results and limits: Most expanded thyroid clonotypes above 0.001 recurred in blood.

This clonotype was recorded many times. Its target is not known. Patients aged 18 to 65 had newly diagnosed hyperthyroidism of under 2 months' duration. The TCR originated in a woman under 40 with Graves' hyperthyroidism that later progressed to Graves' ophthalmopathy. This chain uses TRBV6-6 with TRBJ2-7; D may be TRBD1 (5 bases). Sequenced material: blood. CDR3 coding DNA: TGTGCCAGCAGTTACTCGATCGGTAGGGGCGGCCACGAGCAGTACTTC. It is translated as CASSYSIGRGGHEQYF.